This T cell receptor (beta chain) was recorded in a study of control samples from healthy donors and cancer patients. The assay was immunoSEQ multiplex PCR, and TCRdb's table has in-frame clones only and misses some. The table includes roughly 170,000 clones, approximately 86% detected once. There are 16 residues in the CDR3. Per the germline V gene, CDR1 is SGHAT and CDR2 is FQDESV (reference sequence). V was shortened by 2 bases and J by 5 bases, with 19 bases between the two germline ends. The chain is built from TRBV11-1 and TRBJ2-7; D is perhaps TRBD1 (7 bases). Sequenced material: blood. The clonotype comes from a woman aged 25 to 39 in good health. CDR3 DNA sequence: TGTGCCAGCAGCTTAAACCTTCGGCAGGGGGGCCACGAGCAGTACTTC. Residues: CASSLNLRQGGHEQYF.